A single sample is the source of the 26 T cell receptor beta chains below, sequenced in a study of cytomegalovirus exposure and HLA in healthy donors. The data were produced by immunoSEQ multiplex PCR, yet TCRdb's version contains in-frame clones alone and is incomplete. The table records approximately 150,000 clones, about nine tenths of them present only once. Sequencing was done on a sample of PBMCs. These receptors originate from a man between 18 and 29 years old in good health and CMV-seropositive.

The table lists this clone with a count of one. The chain carries TRBV4-1 and TRBJ1-2, with D perhaps TRBD1 (5 bases). There are 15 residues in the CDR3. V was clipped by 4 bases and J by 8 bases, with 20 bases between them. Germline loops: CDR1 MGHRA, CDR2 YSYEKL. The CDR3 region has the DNA TGCGCCAGCAGCCCCCTCCCCGGGACTCTAGAGGGCTACACCTTC. This encodes CASSPLPGTLEGYTF.

The chain joins TRBV4-1 to TRBJ2-1; TRBD2 matches at 12 bases. Germline CDR1 reads MGHRA; CDR2 reads YSYEKL. Trimming cost V 6 bases and J 8 bases; bases outside gene matches: 11. CDR3 length: 16 amino acids. The CDR3, as DNA: TGCGCCAGCAGTTACTCTACTAGCGGGAGGTTTGATGAGCAGTTCTTC. This gives the protein CASSYSTSGRFDEQFF.

The chain has TRBV7-9 and TRBJ2-3; D possibly corresponds to TRBD1 (6 bases). CDR3 length: 13 amino acids. The germline V gene encodes CDR1 SEHNR and CDR2 FQNEAQ (reference sequence). Trimming stripped 4 bases from V and 11 bases from J, with 16 bases between. CDR3 bases: TGTGCCAGCAGCTCCCGGGACAAACTACAGCAGTATTTT. Encoded protein: CASSSRDKLQQYF.

This clone was recorded once. This chain joins TRBV5-4 and TRBJ2-2, with a possible D match to TRBD1 (7 bases). From germline, CDR1 is SGHNT and CDR2 YYREEE (reference sequence). The CDR3 has 14 residues. V was pared by 5 bases and J by 4 bases, with 12 bases between. Here the CDR3 DNA reads TGTGCCAGCAGGACAGGGAGGAGCACCGGGGAGCTGTTTTTT. The encoded protein is CASRTGRSTGELFF.

This clone occurred once. The chain combines TRBV28 with TRBJ1-5; D gene uncertain. The germline V gene has CDR1 MDHEN and CDR2 SYDVKM. This CDR3 is 14 amino acids long. Trimming pared 6 bases from V and 4 bases from J, leaving 13 bases between. The CDR3 nucleotides are TGTGCCAGCAGGTATAGCAGAGTGAATCAGCCCCAGCATTTT. This codes for CASRYSRVNQPQHF.

J is TRBJ2-1 and V is TRBV7-9; a weak D match, TRBD2 (5 bases). V lost 1 base, J lost 6 bases, and 13 bases lay in between. CDR1 SEHNR and CDR2 FQNEAQ come from the germline V gene (reference sequence). The CDR3 consists of 15 residues. The CDR3: CASSLGTLFGNEQFF. The CDR3 DNA sequence: TGTGCCAGCAGCTTAGGGACTCTCTTTGGCAATGAGCAGTTCTTC.

The V call is TRBV7-8, the J call TRBJ2-5, with 7 bases lining up with TRBD1. The CDR3 covers 14 residues. V dropped 4 bases and J dropped 1; count of bases not matched to a gene: 3. Germline CDR1 and CDR2: SGHVS and FQNEAQ. CDR3 coding DNA: TGTGCCAGCAGCTGGGGGACAGTCCAAGAGACCCAGTACTTC. This sequence encodes CASSWGTVQETQYF. The full variable domain, completed using reference TRBV7-8 and TRBJ2-5, is GAGVSQSPRYKVAKRGQDVALRCDPISGHVSLFWYQQALGQGPEFLTYFQNEAQLDKSGLPSDRFFAERPEGSVSTLKIQRTQQEDSAVYLCASSWGTVQETQYFGPGTRLLVL.

The chain is built from TRBV2 and TRBJ1-1; D possibly corresponds to TRBD1 (5 bases). Germline V gene sequence: CDR1 SNHLY, CDR2 FYNNEI. This CDR3 comprises 13 residues. V lost 6 bases and J 0 bases, leaving 8 bases between the germline ends. CDR3 region: CASRLQVNTEAFF. The CDR3 DNA is TGTGCCAGCAGACTACAGGTGAACACTGAAGCTTTCTTT. The entire variable domain, with the rest obtained from reference TRBV2 and TRBJ1-1, is as follows: EPEVTQTPSHQVTQMGQEVILRCVPISNHLYFYWYRQILGQKVEFLVSFYNNEISEKSEIFDDQFSVERPDGSNFTLKIRSTKLEDSAMYFCASRLQVNTEAFFGQGTRLTVV.

V and J are TRBV5-1 and TRBJ1-1; 10 bases fit TRBD1. Germline V gene data show CDR1 as SGHRS and CDR2 as YFSETQ. This CDR3 has 15 residues. V trimming: 0 bases; J trimming: 2 bases; junction bases outside the gene matches: 1. The CDR3 DNA sequence: TGCGCCAGCAGCTTGGGGGACAGGGGAAACACTGAAGCTTTCTTT. As protein: CASSLGDRGNTEAFF.

The chain has TRBV2 and TRBJ1-3; D not certain. Germline CDR1 and CDR2: SNHLY and FYNNEI. CDR3 length equals 13 residues. Trimming pared 7 bases from V and 4 bases from J, leaving 11 bases between. The CDR3 nucleotides are TGTGCCAGCATTGGGGAGCGGGGAAACACCATATATTTT. Translating it yields CASIGERGNTIYF.

CDR3 protein: CASSSDSVGGYTF. The CDR3, as DNA: TGCGCCAGCAGCTCGGACTCCGTCGGTGGCTACACCTTC. The gene calls are TRBV5-1 and TRBJ1-2; D call uncertain. From germline, CDR1 is SGHRS and CDR2 YFSETQ. V was trimmed by 3 bases and J by 7 bases, leaving 13 bases between them. The CDR3 is made up of 13 amino acids.

The chain links TRBV19 to TRBJ2-1; D might be TRBD1 (6 bases). The CDR3 spans 13 residues. V shed 7 bases and J shed 8 bases, with 15 bases lying between them. Germline V gene data show CDR1 as LNHDA and CDR2 as SQIVND (reference sequence). The CDR3 sequence: CASKSRGGDEQFF. CDR3 DNA: TGTGCCAGTAAATCGAGAGGGGGTGATGAGCAGTTCTTC.

This sequence joins TRBV5-1 and TRBJ2-3, with 9 bases identical to TRBD2. Germline CDR1 and CDR2: SGHRS and YFSETQ. V shed 4 bases and J 0 bases; nucleotides not matched to a gene: 3. The CDR3 covers 15 residues. This CDR3 is CASSTTSGSTDTQYF. CDR3 coding DNA: TGCGCCAGCAGCACCACTAGCGGGAGCACAGATACGCAGTATTTT. The variable domain in full, with the rest retrieved from reference TRBV5-1 and TRBJ2-3, is KAGVTQTPRYLIKTRGQQVTLSCSPISGHRSVSWYQQTPGQGLQFLFEYFSETQRNKGNFPGRFSGRQFSNSRSEMNVSTLELGDSALYLCASSTTSGSTDTQYFGPGTRLTVL.

The chain employs TRBV5-6 and TRBJ2-1; D unclear. The germline CDR1 and CDR2 sequences are SGHDT and YYEEEE. The CDR3 is made up of 12 amino acids. Trimming stripped 4 bases from V and 4 bases from J, with 6 bases between. The CDR3 bases are TGTGCCAGCAGCCCACGGTACAATGAGCAGTTCTTC. It translates to CASSPRYNEQFF.

This chain joins TRBV18 and TRBJ1-3; unclear D gene. The V gene's germline CDR1 is KGHSH and CDR2 LQKENI. CDR3 length: 14 amino acids. Trimming removed 2 bases from V and 3 bases from J, with 8 bases in between. This CDR3 reads CASSPGGIGNTIYF. CDR3 DNA: TGTGCCAGCTCACCAGGAGGAATTGGAAACACCATATATTTT. Based on the CDR3 plus reference TRBV18 and TRBJ1-3, the full variable domain is NAGVMQNPRHLVRRRGQEARLRCSPMKGHSHVYWYRQLPEEGLKFMVYLQKENIIDESGMPKERFSAEFPKEGPSILRIQQVVRGDSAAYFCASSPGGIGNTIYFGEGSWLTVV.

J is TRBJ2-1 and V is TRBV12-1; the D call of TRBD2 is as the table states it, not checked on the DNA. TRBV12-1 is listed as a pseudogene. The CDR3 spans 16 residues. The DNA for the CDR3 is TGTGCCAGCAGCGCCTTACTAGCGGGAGGCTACAATGAGCAGTTCTTC. Its protein product is CASSALLAGGYNEQFF.

The chain employs TRBV16 and TRBJ2-7, with D maybe TRBD1 (5 bases). Germline CDR1 is KGHSY and CDR2 is FQNENV. The CDR3 extends over 12 amino acids. Trimming stripped 7 bases from V and 2 bases from J, with 9 bases between. The CDR3 region has the DNA TGTGCCAGCAACCGACAGCCCTACGAGCAGTACTTC. It codes for CASNRQPYEQYF. Full variable domain (outside the CDR3, taken from reference TRBV16 and TRBJ2-7): GEEVAQTPKHLVRGEGQKAKLYCAPIKGHSYVFWYQQVLKNEFKFLISFQNENVFDETGMPKERFSAKCLPNSPCSLEIQATKLEDSAVYFCASNRQPYEQYFGPGTRLTVT.

This sequence joins TRBV27 and TRBJ1-1, with D perhaps matching TRBD1 (6 bases). The CDR3 contains 13 residues. Deletions cut 3 bases from V and 7 bases from J, with 12 bases between. The germline V gene has CDR1 MNHEY and CDR2 SMNVEV (reference sequence). This CDR3 reads CASSFSGQNEAFF. The CDR3 DNA is TGTGCCAGCAGTTTTTCCGGACAGAATGAAGCTTTCTTT.

The chain employs TRBV6-6 and TRBJ2-1; the match to TRBD2 covers 11 bases. The junction had 5 bases not matched to a gene; V was cut back by 6 bases and J by 7 bases. The germline gives CDR1 MNHNY, CDR2 SVGAGI (reference sequence). The CDR3 runs to 14 residues. This CDR3 is CASRILAGGNEQFF. The DNA of the CDR3 is TGTGCCAGCAGGATCCTAGCGGGAGGTAATGAGCAGTTCTTC.

The rearrangement joins TRBV7-9 to TRBJ2-2; D unclear. Germline values: CDR1 SEHNR, CDR2 FQNEAQ (reference sequence). V gave up 5 bases and J gave up 0 bases, with 7 bases separating them. The CDR3 totals 14 residues. CDR3 loop: CASSDKANTGELFF. In nucleotides, the CDR3 is TGTGCCAGCAGCGACAAAGCGAACACCGGGGAGCTGTTTTTT.

This chain links TRBV27 with TRBJ1-2; D is possibly TRBD1 (5 bases). With 5 bases removed from V and 8 bases from J, the gap between germline ends came to 30 bases. In germline, CDR1 is MNHEY, CDR2 SMNVEV (reference sequence). This CDR3 spans 18 amino acids. CDR3 DNA: TGTGCCAGCAGTCCACAAAACCCGACAGAGGCGCCGGGCCTGGGCTACACCTTC. It yields the protein CASSPQNPTEAPGLGYTF.

This clone was seen just once. This sequence joins TRBV18 and TRBJ1-1; the match to TRBD1 covers 7 bases. V was clipped by 3 bases and J by 1 base; unmatched bases: 8. This CDR3 contains 16 residues. Germline CDR1 KGHSH, CDR2 LQKENI. The CDR3 loop reads CASSPFVDRANTEAFF. The CDR3 region has the DNA TGTGCCAGCTCACCTTTTGTAGACAGGGCGAACACTGAAGCTTTCTTT.

The gene calls are TRBV30 and TRBJ2-3; tentative D call: TRBD2 (6 bases). This CDR3 is 15 amino acids long. Germline assignment: CDR1 GTSNPN and CDR2 SVGIG (reference sequence). Deletions cut 3 bases from V and 2 bases from J, with 15 bases between. CDR3 region: CAWSGLRGFTDTQYF. DNA of the CDR3: TGTGCCTGGAGCGGTTTGCGGGGTTTCACAGATACGCAGTATTTT.

The table lists this clone with a count of one. The chain carries TRBV6-6 and TRBJ1-6; no definite D call. Germline V lookup: CDR1 MNHNY, CDR2 SVGAGI (reference sequence). V gave up 6 bases and J gave up 7 bases, with 16 bases separating them. The CDR3 spans 15 residues. The CDR3 coding sequence is TGTGCCAGCAGGTATACGAAGGAGGGAAATTCACCCCTCCACTTT. As protein: CASRYTKEGNSPLHF.

This clone was seen once. This rearrangement joins TRBV15 to TRBJ2-1, with 7 bases aligning to TRBD1. Losses at the gene ends were 1 base for V and 7 bases for J; bases not matched to a gene: 4. Per the germline V gene, CDR1 is LNHNV and CDR2 is YYDKDF (reference sequence). CDR3 length: 14 residues. The CDR3: CATSRVAGGNEQFF. The CDR3 nucleotides read TGTGCCACCAGCAGAGTGGCAGGGGGAAATGAGCAGTTCTTC.

The chain links TRBV28 to TRBJ2-5; D is perhaps TRBD1 (5 bases). Germline lookup yields CDR1 MDHEN and CDR2 SYDVKM. Trimming left V 4 bases short and J 4 bases short, with 16 bases between. This CDR3 spans 15 amino acids. CDR3 sequence: CASSSSGKRRETQYF. CDR3 DNA: TGTGCCAGCAGTTCTTCAGGGAAACGGAGAGAGACCCAGTACTTC.